The T cell receptor (beta chain) under discussion was sequenced for a study of T-cell reconstitution after alpha-beta-depleted transplantation in children. Preparation of the TCRbeta library used unique molecular identifiers. MiXCR was run by TCRdb on the PCR reads, yielding one entry per CDR3 protein. There are over 150,000 distinct CDR3 sequences in the sample; roughly 6.8% occur only once, and 3% lies in the top ten. This clonotype was recorded a few times. J was trimmed by 4 bases and V by 4 bases; bases with no gene match: 5. There are 14 residues in the CDR3. Germline CDR1 reads SGHRS; CDR2 reads YFSETQ.

The source is a human donor who donated a stem cell graft to a child with Wiskott-Aldrich syndrome. Here the sequenced sample was PBMCs from the stem cell graft donor, taken from the stem cell graft. This chain links TRBV5-1 with TRBJ1-2; TRBD1 matches at 9 bases. DNA for the CDR3: TGCGCCAGCAGCCCCGCGGACAGGGGCTATGGCTACACCTTC. Encoded protein: CASSPADRGYGYTF.